Described below is a single TCR beta chain sequence and its context. Its antigen is as yet unknown. This sample is part of a study of T cell responses to AZD1222 COVID-19 vaccine. Pooling was applied to second doses at about 4 or about 12 weeks. The data were produced by immunoSEQ multiplex PCR, yet TCRdb's version contains in-frame clones alone and is incomplete. The sample yields approximately 52,000 clones, roughly 87% seen once. Findings and caveats of the study: The donor cohort was predominantly white British with a female majority, and clonal diversity may have been underestimated. Dominant CD4 TCR responses targeted spike regions 160-218 and 743-854.

CDR3 length: 14 amino acids. The V gene's germline CDR1 is LNHDA and CDR2 SQIVND (reference sequence). V was trimmed by 8 bases and J by 6 bases, leaving 17 bases between them. The sample in question was peripheral blood, obtained 28 days after the second AZD1222 dose. The J gene is TRBJ2-1, the V gene TRBV19; weak D call: TRBD2 (7 bases). The sequence was obtained from an adult who received the AZD1222 COVID-19 vaccine. The CDR3 protein is CASPPEGEGNEQFF. The CDR3 DNA reads as TGTGCCAGTCCTCCTGAGGGGGAGGGCAATGAGCAGTTCTTC. Looking up the rest from reference TRBV19 and TRBJ2-1 gives the full variable domain: DGGITQSPKYLFRKEGQNVTLSCEQNLNHDAMYWYRQDPGQGLRLIYYSQIVNDFQKGDIAEGYSVSREKKESFPLTVTSAQKNPTAFYLCASPPEGEGNEQFFGPGTRLTVL.